The 7 T cell receptor beta chains below all came from one sample that was sequenced in a study of CD8 T cells in Susac syndrome. After extraction with the RNeasy kit, roughly 0.45 to 1 ug of the RNA was reverse transcribed using random hexamers. TCRdb used MiXCR to reprocess the immunoSEQ multiplex PCR reads, holding one entry per CDR3 protein. Of more than 150,000 distinct CDR3 sequences in the sample, approximately 96% were seen once. Sequencing used CD8+ T cells from PBMCs. The receptors originated from a human donor with multiple sclerosis.

The V and J genes are TRBV20-1 and TRBJ2-7, with unresolved D. Germline V CDR1 and CDR2: DFQATT, SNEGSKA (reference sequence). Trimming took 6 bases from V and 0 from J, leaving 9 bases between them. The CDR3 contains 12 residues. Here the CDR3 reads CSAQVTSYEQYF. In DNA, the CDR3 is TGCAGTGCCCAGGTCACCTCCTACGAGCAGTACTTC.

J is TRBJ1-1 and V is TRBV30, with D tentatively TRBD1 (5 bases). The CDR3 spans 12 residues. V lost 4 bases and J lost 11, with 17 bases in between. The germline V gene encodes CDR1 GTSNPN and CDR2 SVGIG (reference sequence). The CDR3 protein is CAWIWGVRRAFF. CDR3 nucleotide sequence: TGTGCCTGGATATGGGGGGTACGTCGGGCTTTCTTT.

The chain joins TRBV30 to TRBJ2-1, with D hard to call. The CDR3 totals 12 residues. Trimming stripped 4 bases from V and 7 bases from J, with 11 bases between. Germline V gives CDR1 GTSNPN, CDR2 SVGIG (reference sequence). CDR3 sequence reads: CAWTRKRNEQFF. DNA for the CDR3: TGTGCCTGGACCAGGAAGAGGAATGAGCAGTTCTTC.

The J gene is TRBJ2-7, the V gene TRBV5-4, with 8 bases identical to TRBD1. The CDR3 loop spans 14 amino acids. Germline V gene data show CDR1 as SGHNT and CDR2 as YYREEE (reference sequence). The V and J ends lost 4 bases and 3 bases, in that order; junction bases with no gene match: 6. CDR3 sequence (DNA): TGTGCCAGCAGCCGAGACAGGGGCGGCTACGAGCAGTACTTC. It specifies CASSRDRGGYEQYF.

The chain is built from TRBV6-1 and TRBJ2-3, with D possibly TRBD1 on 5 matching bases. From germline, CDR1 is MNHNS and CDR2 SASEGT. Trimming stripped 3 bases from V and 2 bases from J, with 15 bases between. The CDR3 is 16 residues long. The CDR3 region has the DNA TGTGCCAGCAGTGAGCTGTTGGGGCTTACCACAGATACGCAGTATTTT. Its protein is CASSELLGLTTDTQYF.

The chain recombines TRBV20-1 with TRBJ2-7; 7 positions match TRBD1. Germline V lookup: CDR1 DFQATT, CDR2 SNEGSKA (reference sequence). The ends lost 3 bases at V and 3 bases at J; junction bases unmatched: 20. The CDR3 sequence is 18 residues long. CDR3 region: CSASGDRDFRMGNYEQYF. The DNA of the CDR3 is TGCAGTGCTAGCGGAGACAGGGATTTTCGCATGGGAAACTACGAGCAGTACTTC.

This chain connects TRBV20-1 to TRBJ1-1; D gene uncertain. Germline V gene lookup returns CDR1 DFQATT and CDR2 SNEGSKA (reference sequence). The CDR3 covers 13 residues. Trimming removed 0 bases at V and 4 bases at J, with 9 bases between. CDR3 nucleotide sequence: TGCAGTGCTAGAGATCTGATGAGCACTGAAGCTTTCTTT. As protein: CSARDLMSTEAFF.